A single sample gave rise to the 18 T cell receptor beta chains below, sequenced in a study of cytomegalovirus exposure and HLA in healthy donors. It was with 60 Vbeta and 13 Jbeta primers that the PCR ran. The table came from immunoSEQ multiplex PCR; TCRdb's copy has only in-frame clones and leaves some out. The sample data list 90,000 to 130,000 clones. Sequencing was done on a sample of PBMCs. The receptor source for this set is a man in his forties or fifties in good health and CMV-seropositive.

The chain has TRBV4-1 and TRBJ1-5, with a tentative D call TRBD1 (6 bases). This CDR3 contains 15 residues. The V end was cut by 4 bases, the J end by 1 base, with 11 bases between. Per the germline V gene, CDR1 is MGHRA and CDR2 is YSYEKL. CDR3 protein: CASSRRDISNQPQHF. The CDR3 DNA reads TGCGCCAGCAGCCGCCGGGACATAAGCAATCAGCCCCAGCATTTT.

The CDR3 loop reads CSASRGYEQYF. The CDR3 DNA is TGCAGTGCCTCAAGGGGCTACGAGCAGTACTTC. The rearrangement links TRBV20-1 to TRBJ2-7; D might be TRBD1 (5 bases). Trimming removed 6 bases at V and 3 bases at J, with 9 bases between. In germline, CDR1 is DFQATT, CDR2 SNEGSKA (reference sequence). CDR3 length equals 11 residues.

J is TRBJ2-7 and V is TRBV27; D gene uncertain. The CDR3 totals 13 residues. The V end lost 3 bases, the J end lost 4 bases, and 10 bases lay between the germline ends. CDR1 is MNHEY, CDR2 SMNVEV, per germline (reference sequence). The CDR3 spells CASSFGYKYEQYF. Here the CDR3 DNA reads TGTGCCAGCAGTTTCGGGTACAAGTACGAGCAGTACTTC.

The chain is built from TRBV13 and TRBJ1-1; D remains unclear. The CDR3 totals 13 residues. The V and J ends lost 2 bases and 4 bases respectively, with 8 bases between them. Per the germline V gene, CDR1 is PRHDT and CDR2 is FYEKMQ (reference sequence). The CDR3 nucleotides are TGTGCCAGCAGCTTACGCCCGGGCACTGAAGCTTTCTTT. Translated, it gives CASSLRPGTEAFF.

Here the CDR3 DNA reads TGTGCCAGCTCACCACAGAGCTCCTACGAGCAGTACTTC. This encodes CASSPQSSYEQYF. This rearrangement joins TRBV18 to TRBJ2-7; no clear D gene. CDR1 and CDR2 from the germline V gene are KGHSH and LQKENI. The V and J ends lost 1 base and 0 bases respectively, with 4 bases between them. There are 13 residues in the CDR3.

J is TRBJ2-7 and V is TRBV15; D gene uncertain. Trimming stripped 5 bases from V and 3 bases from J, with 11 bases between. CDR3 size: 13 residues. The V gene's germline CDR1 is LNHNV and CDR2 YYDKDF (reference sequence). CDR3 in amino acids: CATSLLLNYEQYF. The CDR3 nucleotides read TGTGCCACCAGCCTTTTACTAAACTACGAGCAGTACTTC.

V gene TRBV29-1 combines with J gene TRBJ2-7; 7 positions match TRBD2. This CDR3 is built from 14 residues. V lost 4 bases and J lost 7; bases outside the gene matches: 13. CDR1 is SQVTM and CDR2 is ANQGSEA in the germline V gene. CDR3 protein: CSVGIAGGEEEQYF. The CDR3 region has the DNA TGCAGCGTTGGTATAGCGGGCGGTGAGGAAGAGCAGTACTTC.

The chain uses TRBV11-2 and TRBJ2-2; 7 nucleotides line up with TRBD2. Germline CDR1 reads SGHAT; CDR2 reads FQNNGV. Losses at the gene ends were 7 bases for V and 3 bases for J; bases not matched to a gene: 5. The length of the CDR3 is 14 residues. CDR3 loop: CASIAGGYTGELFF. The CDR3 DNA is TGTGCCAGCATAGCGGGCGGCTACACCGGGGAGCTGTTTTTT.

CDR3 residues: CATGQGGWSEQYF. CDR3 nucleotide sequence: TGTGCCACCGGACAGGGAGGTTGGTCCGAGCAGTACTTC. The V call is TRBV25-1, the J call TRBJ2-7; 8 bases fit TRBD1. This CDR3 spans 13 amino acids. Germline CDR1 and CDR2: MGHDK and SYGVNS. V lost 10 bases to trimming and J lost 6 bases; unmatched junction nucleotides: 11.

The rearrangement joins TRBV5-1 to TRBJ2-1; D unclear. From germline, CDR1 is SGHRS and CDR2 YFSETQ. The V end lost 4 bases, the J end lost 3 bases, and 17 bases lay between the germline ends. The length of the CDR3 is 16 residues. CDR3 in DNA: TGCGCCAGCAGCCCACGCTCCACTTCCGACTACAATGAGCAGTTCTTC. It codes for CASSPRSTSDYNEQFF.

The CDR3 loop reads CASSHHSYLKETQYF. The CDR3 DNA follows: TGTGCCAGCAGCCATCACAGCTACTTGAAGGAGACCCAGTACTTC. The V and J genes are TRBV2 and TRBJ2-5; no firm D call. CDR3 length: 15 residues. In germline, CDR1 is SNHLY, CDR2 FYNNEI. Trimming shortened V by 6 bases and J by 5 bases, and 19 bases separated the two germline ends.

CDR3 amino acids: CASSYSSGPNEKLFF. CDR3 in DNA: TGTGCCAGCAGTTACTCGTCTGGCCCGAATGAAAAACTGTTTTTT. The rearrangement uses TRBV6-6 and TRBJ1-4; no firm D call. Germline loops: CDR1 MNHNY, CDR2 SVGAGI (reference sequence). Trimming removed 0 bases from V and 5 bases from J, with 10 bases in between. The CDR3 is 15 amino acids.

The CDR3 reads CASSYSSGRTTGELFF. The CDR3, as DNA: TGTGCCAGCAGCTACTCTAGCGGGAGGACCACCGGGGAGCTGTTTTTT. J is TRBJ2-2 and V is TRBV5-5, with 11 bases lining up with TRBD2. The CDR3 length is 16 residues. V lost 3 bases and J lost 4; bases outside the gene matches: 5. Germline CDR1 reads SGHKS; CDR2 reads YYEKEE (reference sequence).

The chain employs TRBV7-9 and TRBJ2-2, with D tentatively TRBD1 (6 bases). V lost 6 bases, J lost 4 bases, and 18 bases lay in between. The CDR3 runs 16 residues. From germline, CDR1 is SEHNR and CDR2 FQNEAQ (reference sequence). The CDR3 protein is CASSHLGAQFTGELFF. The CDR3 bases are TGTGCCAGCAGTCACCTGGGGGCACAATTCACCGGGGAGCTGTTTTTT.

In DNA form, the CDR3 reads TGTGCCAGCAGTACAGCGGCGGCCTATGAAAAACTGTTTTTT. This gives the protein CASSTAAAYEKLFF. The V call is TRBV6-6, the J call TRBJ1-4; unclear D gene. The CDR3 contains 14 residues. V shed 5 bases and J shed 6 bases, with 13 bases lying between them. The V gene's germline CDR1 is MNHNY and CDR2 SVGAGI (reference sequence).

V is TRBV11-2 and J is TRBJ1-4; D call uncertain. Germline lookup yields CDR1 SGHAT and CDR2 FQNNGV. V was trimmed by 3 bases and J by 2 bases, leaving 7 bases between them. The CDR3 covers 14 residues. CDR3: CASSFRATNEKLFF. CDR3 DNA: TGTGCCAGCAGCTTCCGAGCTACTAATGAAAAACTGTTTTTT.

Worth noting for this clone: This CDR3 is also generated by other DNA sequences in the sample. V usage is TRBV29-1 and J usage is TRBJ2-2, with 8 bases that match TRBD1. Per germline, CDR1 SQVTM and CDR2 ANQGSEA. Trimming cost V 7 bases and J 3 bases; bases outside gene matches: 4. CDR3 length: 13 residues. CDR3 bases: TGCAGCGGTGGACAGGGAGACACCGGGGAGCTGTTTTTT. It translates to CSGGQGDTGELFF.

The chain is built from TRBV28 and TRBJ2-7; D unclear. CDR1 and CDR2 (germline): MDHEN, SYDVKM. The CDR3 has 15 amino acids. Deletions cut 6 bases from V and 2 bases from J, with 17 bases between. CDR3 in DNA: TGTGCCAGCAGCCTCCCCCTAGGCCTCACCTACGAGCAGTACTTC. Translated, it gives CASSLPLGLTYEQYF.